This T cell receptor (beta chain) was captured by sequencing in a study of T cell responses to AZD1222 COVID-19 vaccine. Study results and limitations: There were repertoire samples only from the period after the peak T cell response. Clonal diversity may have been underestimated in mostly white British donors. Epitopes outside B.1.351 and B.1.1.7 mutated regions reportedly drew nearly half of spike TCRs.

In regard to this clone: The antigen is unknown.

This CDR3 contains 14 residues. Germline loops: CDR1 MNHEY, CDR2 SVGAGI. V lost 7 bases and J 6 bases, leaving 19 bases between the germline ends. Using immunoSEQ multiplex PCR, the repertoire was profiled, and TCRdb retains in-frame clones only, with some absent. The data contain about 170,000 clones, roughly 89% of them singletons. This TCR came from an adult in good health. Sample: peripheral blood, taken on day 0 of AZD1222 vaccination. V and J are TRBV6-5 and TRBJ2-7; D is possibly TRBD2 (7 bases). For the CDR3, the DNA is TGTGCCAGCACCTTAGGCCGGGGGGCGGGCGAGCAGTACTTC. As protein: CASTLGRGAGEQYF.